Below are 14 T cell receptor beta chains sequenced from a single sample in a study of T cells in Graves' hyperthyroidism and ophthalmopathy. TCR beta CDR3 regions were amplified from RNA transcripts. RT-PCR in the first round (using the HTBI primer set) targeted the TCR CDR3. TCRdb fed the multiplex PCR reads into MiXCR, producing one record per CDR3 protein. Among about 610,000 distinct CDR3 sequences listed, 14% to 15% were seen once. Sequences were obtained from blood. Receptor source: a woman aged 40 to 50 with Graves' ophthalmopathy.

This clonotype was found many times. This chain connects TRBV19 to TRBJ1-2, with D unresolved. This CDR3 is 15 amino acids long. V lost 4 bases and J lost 0, with 12 bases in between. Germline V CDR1 and CDR2: LNHDA, SQIVND (reference sequence). The CDR3 here is CASSTGSATNYGYTF. The CDR3 DNA reads TGTGCCAGTAGTACGGGGTCAGCCACTAACTATGGCTACACCTTC.

This chain connects TRBV7-3 to TRBJ2-2; maybe TRBD2 (6 bases). The germline gives CDR1 SGHTA, CDR2 FQGTGA. The CDR3 length is 17 residues. The V gene lost 2 bases and the J gene lost 6 bases, with 19 bases spanning the gap. DNA of the CDR3: TGTGCCAGCAGCTTAGGAGGGGTGGTCGGTTCCCCCGGGGAGCTGTTTTTT. This gives the protein CASSLGGVVGSPGELFF.

This clonotype came up many times. V and J are TRBV29-1 and TRBJ1-2, with D uncertain. There are 11 residues in the CDR3. Germline loops: CDR1 SQVTM, CDR2 ANQGSEA. V was clipped by 2 bases and J by 2 bases, with 3 bases between them. The CDR3 region is CSVERNYGYTF. The CDR3 nucleotides read TGCAGCGTTGAACGGAACTATGGCTACACCTTC.

The rearrangement links TRBV6-1 to TRBJ2-7; D unresolved. The V gene's germline CDR1 is MNHNS and CDR2 SASEGT. Between the trimmed V and J ends, which lost 7 bases and 0 bases, there was a span of 7 bases. The CDR3 spans 12 residues. The CDR3 reads CASTLTSYEQYF. The CDR3 region has the DNA TGTGCCAGCACTCTCACCTCCTACGAGCAGTACTTC.

This clonotype was observed many times. The chain carries TRBV30 and TRBJ2-7; D may be TRBD2 (6 bases). This CDR3 has 13 residues. Germline CDR1 is GTSNPN and CDR2 is SVGIG (reference sequence). V lost 4 bases to trimming and J lost 5 bases, with 15 bases between them. The CDR3 sequence is CAWNHGASDEQYF. In DNA form, the CDR3 reads TGTGCCTGGAACCATGGGGCTAGCGACGAGCAGTACTTC.

The sample holds a few counts of this clonotype. V gene TRBV7-9 combines with J gene TRBJ1-2, with 7 bases identical to TRBD1. This CDR3 has 14 residues. The V gene end was trimmed by 4 bases and the J gene end by 6 bases; junction bases not matched to a gene: 8. Per germline, CDR1 SEHNR and CDR2 FQNEAQ (reference sequence). DNA of the CDR3: TGTGCCAGCAGCTCTACCGACAGGGAGGATGGCTACACCTTC. Amino acid sequence: CASSSTDREDGYTF.

This clonotype occurred a few times. V usage is TRBV3-1 and J usage is TRBJ2-5, with 7 nucleotides matching TRBD1. V was pared by 1 base and J by 5 bases, with 19 bases of the junction left unmatched. Germline assignment: CDR1 LGHDT and CDR2 YNNKEL (reference sequence). The CDR3 loop spans 19 amino acids. In DNA, the CDR3 is TGTGCCAGCAGCCAAGTGGGATCACCCGGGACAGAACCGGAGGAGACCCAGTACTTC. Translation gives CASSQVGSPGTEPEETQYF.

This clonotype was recorded at least ten times. This chain joins TRBV20-1 and TRBJ1-1; 7 bases map to TRBD1. The CDR3 totals 12 residues. CDR1 DFQATT and CDR2 SNEGSKA come from the germline V gene (reference sequence). For the CDR3, the DNA is TGCAGCGGACGCAGCAGGGGGACTGAAGCTTTCTTT. Translated: CSGRSRGTEAFF.

This clonotype has at least ten counts. The chain joins TRBV28 to TRBJ1-2; D possibly corresponds to TRBD1 (6 bases). The CDR3 runs 16 residues. Trimming removed 7 bases at V and 2 bases at J, with 20 bases between. CDR1 MDHEN and CDR2 SYDVKM come from the germline V gene. CDR3 sequence (DNA): TGTGCCAGCAACAACAGGGTCGGGCTACTCAACTATGGCTACACCTTC. This gives the protein CASNNRVGLLNYGYTF.

The chain joins TRBV12-3 or TRBV12-4 to TRBJ1-5, with D possibly being TRBD1 (5 bases). Trimming took off 6 bases at V and 0 bases at J, with 12 bases between the two ends. The CDR3 consists of 15 residues. CDR3 in amino acids: CASSRGGVSNQPQHF. CDR3 coding DNA: TGTGCCAGCAGCCGGGGAGGGGTTAGCAATCAGCCCCAGCATTTT.

This clonotype was observed at least ten times. V usage is TRBV6-1 and J usage is TRBJ1-5; D not resolved. The CDR3 runs to 13 residues. V was shortened by 6 bases and J by 0 bases, with 6 bases between the two germline ends. Germline values: CDR1 MNHNS, CDR2 SASEGT. This CDR3 is CASRRYSNQPQHF. The DNA for the CDR3 is TGTGCCAGCAGAAGGTATAGCAATCAGCCCCAGCATTTT.

This clonotype was recorded many times. This chain uses TRBV11-2 with TRBJ2-7; 12 bases are a match to TRBD2. This CDR3 contains 19 residues. Germline CDR1 reads SGHAT; CDR2 reads FQNNGV. Trimming removed 5 bases from V and 4 bases from J; junction bases left unmatched: 18. CDR3 nucleotide sequence: TGTGCCAGCAGCCGGAGAACCCCCGGGACTAGCGGGCTGAAGTACGAGCAGTACTTC. Translating it yields CASSRRTPGTSGLKYEQYF.

This rearrangement joins TRBV6-1 to TRBJ2-7, with 7 bases fitting TRBD1. V lost 5 bases and J lost 5; bases outside the gene matches: 15. Looked up from germline, CDR1 is MNHNS and CDR2 is SASEGT. This CDR3 has 16 residues. CDR3 nucleotide sequence: TGTGCCAGCAGTCCCTCCAACAGGGGTTTGCTGGACGAGCAGTACTTC. Translated: CASSPSNRGLLDEQYF.

In this sample, this clonotype turned up many times. The junction shows a germline mismatch at one end, possibly a read error. This chain connects TRBV6-2 or TRBV6-3 to TRBJ1-5; 8 bases agree with TRBD1. This CDR3 region has 15 residues. From germline, CDR1 is MNHEY and CDR2 SVGEGT. DNA for the CDR3: TGTGCCTGCAGTTACGACAGGGGTAGCAATCAGCCCCAGCATTTT. Protein: CACSYDRGSNQPQHF.